This T cell receptor beta chain emerged from a study of blood T cell repertoires in COVID-19. The CDR3 has 13 residues. Trimming left V 8 bases short and J 2 bases short, with 9 bases between. CDR1 and CDR2 (germline): LGHNT, FRNRAP. Generated by immunoSEQ multiplex PCR, the TCRdb table keeps only in-frame clones and is missing some. The sample has hundreds of thousands of clones, roughly nine tenths seen once. Sequences were obtained from peripheral blood. The chain joins TRBV12-5 to TRBJ2-2, with D uncertain. The source is a man aged 18 to 30 with COVID-19, enrolled during active disease. CDR3 bases: TGTGCTAGTCGCGGAAAAAACACCGGGGAGCTGTTTTTT. Translating it yields CASRGKNTGELFF.